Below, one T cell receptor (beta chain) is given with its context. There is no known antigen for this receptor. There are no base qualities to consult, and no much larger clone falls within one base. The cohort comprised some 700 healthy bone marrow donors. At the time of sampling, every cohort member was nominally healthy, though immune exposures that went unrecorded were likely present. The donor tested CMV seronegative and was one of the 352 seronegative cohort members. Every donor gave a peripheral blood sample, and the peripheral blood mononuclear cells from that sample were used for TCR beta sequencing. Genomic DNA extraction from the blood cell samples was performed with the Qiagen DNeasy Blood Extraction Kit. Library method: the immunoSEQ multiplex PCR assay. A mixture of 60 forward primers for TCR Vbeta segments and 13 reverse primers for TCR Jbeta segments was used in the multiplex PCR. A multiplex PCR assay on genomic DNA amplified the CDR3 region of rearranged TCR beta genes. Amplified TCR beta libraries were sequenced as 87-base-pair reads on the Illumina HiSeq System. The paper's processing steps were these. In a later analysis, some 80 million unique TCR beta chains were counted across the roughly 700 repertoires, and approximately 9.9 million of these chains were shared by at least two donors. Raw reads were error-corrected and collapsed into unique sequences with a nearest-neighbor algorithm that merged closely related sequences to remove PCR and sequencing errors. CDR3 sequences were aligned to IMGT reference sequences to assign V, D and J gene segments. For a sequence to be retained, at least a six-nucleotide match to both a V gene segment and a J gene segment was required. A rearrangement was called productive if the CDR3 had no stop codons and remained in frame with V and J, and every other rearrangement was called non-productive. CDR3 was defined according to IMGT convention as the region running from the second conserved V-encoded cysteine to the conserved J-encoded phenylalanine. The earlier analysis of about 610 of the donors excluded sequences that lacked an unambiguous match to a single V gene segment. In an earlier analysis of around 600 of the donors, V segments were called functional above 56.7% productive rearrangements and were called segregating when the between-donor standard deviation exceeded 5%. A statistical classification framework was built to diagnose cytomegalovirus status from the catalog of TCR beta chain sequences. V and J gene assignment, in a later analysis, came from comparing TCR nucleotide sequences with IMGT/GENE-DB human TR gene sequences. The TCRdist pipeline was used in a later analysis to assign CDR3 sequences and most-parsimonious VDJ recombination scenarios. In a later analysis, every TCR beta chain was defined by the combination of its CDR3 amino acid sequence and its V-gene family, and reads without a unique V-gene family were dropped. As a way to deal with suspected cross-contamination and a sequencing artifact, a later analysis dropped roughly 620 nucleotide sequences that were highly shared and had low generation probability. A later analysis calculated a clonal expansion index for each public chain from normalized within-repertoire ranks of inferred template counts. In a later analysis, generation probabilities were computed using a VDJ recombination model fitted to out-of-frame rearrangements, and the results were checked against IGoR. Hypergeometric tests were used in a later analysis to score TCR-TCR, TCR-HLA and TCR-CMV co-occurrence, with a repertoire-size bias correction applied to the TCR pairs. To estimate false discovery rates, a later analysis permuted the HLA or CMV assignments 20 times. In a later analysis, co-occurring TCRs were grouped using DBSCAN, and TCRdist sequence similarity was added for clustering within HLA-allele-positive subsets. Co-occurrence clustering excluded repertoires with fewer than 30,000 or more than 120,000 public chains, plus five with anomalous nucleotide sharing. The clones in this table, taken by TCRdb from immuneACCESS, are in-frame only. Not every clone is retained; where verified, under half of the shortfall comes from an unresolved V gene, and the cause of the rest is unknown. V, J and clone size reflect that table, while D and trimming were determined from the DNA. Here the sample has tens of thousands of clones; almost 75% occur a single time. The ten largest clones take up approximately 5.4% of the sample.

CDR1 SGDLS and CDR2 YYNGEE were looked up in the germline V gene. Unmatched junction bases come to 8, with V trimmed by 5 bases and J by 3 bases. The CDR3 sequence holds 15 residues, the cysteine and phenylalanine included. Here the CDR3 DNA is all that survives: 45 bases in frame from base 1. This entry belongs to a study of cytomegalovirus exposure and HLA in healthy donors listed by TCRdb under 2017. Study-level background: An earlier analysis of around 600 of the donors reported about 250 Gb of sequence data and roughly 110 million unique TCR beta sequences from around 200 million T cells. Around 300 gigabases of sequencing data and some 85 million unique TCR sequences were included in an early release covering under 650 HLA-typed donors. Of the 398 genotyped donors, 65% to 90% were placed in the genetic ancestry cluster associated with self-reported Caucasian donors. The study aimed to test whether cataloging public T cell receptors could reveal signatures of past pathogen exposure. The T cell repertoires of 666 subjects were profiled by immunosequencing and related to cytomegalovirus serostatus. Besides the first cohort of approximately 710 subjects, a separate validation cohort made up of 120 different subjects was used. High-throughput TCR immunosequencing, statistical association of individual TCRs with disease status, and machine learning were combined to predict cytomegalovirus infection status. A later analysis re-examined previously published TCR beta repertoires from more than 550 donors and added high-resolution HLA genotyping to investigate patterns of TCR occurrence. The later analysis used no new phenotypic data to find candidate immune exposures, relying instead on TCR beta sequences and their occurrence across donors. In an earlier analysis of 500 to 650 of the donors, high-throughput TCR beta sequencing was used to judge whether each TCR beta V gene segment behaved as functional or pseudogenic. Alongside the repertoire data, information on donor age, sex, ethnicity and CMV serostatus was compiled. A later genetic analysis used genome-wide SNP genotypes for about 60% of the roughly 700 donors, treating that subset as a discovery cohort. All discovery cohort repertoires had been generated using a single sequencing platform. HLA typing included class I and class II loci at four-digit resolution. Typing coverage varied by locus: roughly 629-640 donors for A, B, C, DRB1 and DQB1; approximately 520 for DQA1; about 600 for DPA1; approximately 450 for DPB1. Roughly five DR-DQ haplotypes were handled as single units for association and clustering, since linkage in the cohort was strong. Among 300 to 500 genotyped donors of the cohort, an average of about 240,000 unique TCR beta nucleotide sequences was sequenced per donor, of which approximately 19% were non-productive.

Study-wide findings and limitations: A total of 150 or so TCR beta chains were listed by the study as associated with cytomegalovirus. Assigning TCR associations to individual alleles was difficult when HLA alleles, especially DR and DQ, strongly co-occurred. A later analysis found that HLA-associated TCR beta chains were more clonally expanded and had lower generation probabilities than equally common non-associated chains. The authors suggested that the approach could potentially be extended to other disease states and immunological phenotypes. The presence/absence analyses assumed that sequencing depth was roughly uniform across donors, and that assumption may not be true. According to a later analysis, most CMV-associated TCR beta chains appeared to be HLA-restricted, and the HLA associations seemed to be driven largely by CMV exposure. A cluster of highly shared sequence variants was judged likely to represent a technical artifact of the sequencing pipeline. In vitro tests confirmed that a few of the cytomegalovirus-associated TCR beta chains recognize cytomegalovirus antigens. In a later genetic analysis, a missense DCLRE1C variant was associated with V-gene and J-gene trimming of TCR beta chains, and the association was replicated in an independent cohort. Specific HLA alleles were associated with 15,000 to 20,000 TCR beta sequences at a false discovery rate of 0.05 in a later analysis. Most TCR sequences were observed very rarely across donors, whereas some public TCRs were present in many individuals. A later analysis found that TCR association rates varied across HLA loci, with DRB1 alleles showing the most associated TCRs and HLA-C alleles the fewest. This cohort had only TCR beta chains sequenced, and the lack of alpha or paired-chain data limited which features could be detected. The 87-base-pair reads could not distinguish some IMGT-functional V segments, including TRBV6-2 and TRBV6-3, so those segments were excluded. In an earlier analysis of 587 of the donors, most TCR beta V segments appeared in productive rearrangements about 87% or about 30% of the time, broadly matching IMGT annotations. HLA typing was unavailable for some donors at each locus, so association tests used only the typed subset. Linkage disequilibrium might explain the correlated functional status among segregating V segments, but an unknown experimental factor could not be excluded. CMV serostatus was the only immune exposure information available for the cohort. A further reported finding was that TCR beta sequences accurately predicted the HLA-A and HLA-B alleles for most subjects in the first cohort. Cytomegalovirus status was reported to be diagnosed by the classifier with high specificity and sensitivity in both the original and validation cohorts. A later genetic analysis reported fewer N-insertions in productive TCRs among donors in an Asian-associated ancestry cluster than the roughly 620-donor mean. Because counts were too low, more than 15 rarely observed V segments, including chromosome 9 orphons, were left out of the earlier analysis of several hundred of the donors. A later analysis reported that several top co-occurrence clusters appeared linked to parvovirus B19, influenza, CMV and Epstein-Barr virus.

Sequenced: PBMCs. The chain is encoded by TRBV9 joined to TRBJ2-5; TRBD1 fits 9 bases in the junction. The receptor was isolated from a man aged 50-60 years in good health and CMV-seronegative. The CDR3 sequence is CASSRRDREKETQYF. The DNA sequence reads TGTGCCAGCAGTCGCCGGGACAGGGAAAAAGAGACCCAGTACTTC.